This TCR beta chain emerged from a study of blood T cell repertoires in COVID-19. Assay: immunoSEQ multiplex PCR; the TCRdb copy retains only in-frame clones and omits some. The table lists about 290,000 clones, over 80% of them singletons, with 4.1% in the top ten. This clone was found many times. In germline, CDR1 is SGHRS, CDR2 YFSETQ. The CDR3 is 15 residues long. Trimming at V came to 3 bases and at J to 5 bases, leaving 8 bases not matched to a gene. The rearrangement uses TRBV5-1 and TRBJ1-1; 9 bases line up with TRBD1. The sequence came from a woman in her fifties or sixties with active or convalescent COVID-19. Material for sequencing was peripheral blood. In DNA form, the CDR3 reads TGCGCCAGCAGCTCAGACTACAGGGGGCTTACTGAAGCTTTCTTT. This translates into CASSSDYRGLTEAFF.